A selection of T cell receptor beta chains follows, all from one sample in a study of T-cell memory formation after mild COVID-19. Using its own MiXCR run on the 5' RACE reads, TCRdb lists one record per CDR3 protein. The sample has under 150,000 distinct CDR3 sequences; about 16% are singletons. Input material: PBMCs or a T cell subset sorted from them (not recorded which). The source is an adult woman who had mild COVID-19 (a few samples of this study predate the infection). Cell type and time point are not known. The CDR3 runs from the conserved cysteine through the conserved F or W. The order of the fields is CDR3 length, D gene, V gene, clone size, J gene, CDR3 DNA, CDR3 protein. The D gene is left open where the match is weak. Not every row has a clone size; where given, it reads once, few, many or a size class.

13	TRBD2	TRBV29-1	NA	TRBJ2-7	TGCAGCGTTGTTGGCCTAGCGGGAAGCGAGCAGTACTTC	CSVVGLAGSEQYF
15	TRBD1	TRBV5-1	few	TRBJ2-6	TGCGCCAGCAGCCAGGACAGGGCTGGGGCCAACGTCCTGACTTTC	CASSQDRAGANVLTF
17	NA	TRBV29-1	NA	TRBJ2-1	TGCAGCGTTGTAGTGCATAGACGGCTAAGCTCCTACAATGAGCAGTTCTTC	CSVVVHRRLSSYNEQFF
15	NA	TRBV7-9	few	TRBJ1-4	TGTGCCAGCAGCCCAACAGGGTACGCTAATGAAAAACTGTTTTTT	CASSPTGYANEKLFF
16	TRBD2	TRBV24-1	few	TRBJ2-3	TGTGCCACCAGTGATTTAACTAGCGGGGTTGAAGATACGCAGTATTTT	CATSDLTSGVEDTQYF
12	NA	TRBV29-1	NA	TRBJ2-1	TGCAGCGTTGACAGGGGCATCAATGAGCAGTTCTTC	CSVDRGINEQFF
14	NA	TRBV14	NA	TRBJ1-1	TGTGCCAGCAGCCAAGGGGCGGGGTCCCGCGAAGCTTTCTTT	CASSQGAGSREAFF
15	NA	TRBV7-2	few	TRBJ2-1	TGTGCCAGCAGCTTAGCGCCGGGTTTAGCCAATGAGCAGTTCTTC	CASSLAPGLANEQFF
13	NA	TRBV12-3/TRBV12-4	few	TRBJ1-1	TGTGCCAGCAGTCACCAGGGTTCTCCGGGAGCTTTCTTT	CASSHQGSPGAFF
12	NA	TRBV12-3/TRBV12-4	NA	TRBJ1-5	TGTGCCAGCAGTTTAGGTCCTCAGCCCCAGCATTTT	CASSLGPQPQHF
14	NA	TRBV12-3/TRBV12-4	many	TRBJ1-2	TGTGCCAGCAGTTCTAACCAGGGGAGGTATGGCTACACCTTC	CASSSNQGRYGYTF
15	NA	TRBV18	few	TRBJ1-2	TGTGCCAGCTCACCAGCGGGACTAACTAACTATGGCTACACCTTC	CASSPAGLTNYGYTF
17	TRBD1	TRBV7-7	few	TRBJ1-2	TGTGCTAGCAGCTTAGCCGTTCCCCGGGACAGCTACTATGGCTACACCTTC	CASSLAVPRDSYYGYTF
12	NA	TRBV7-2	few	TRBJ2-1	TGTGCCAGCAGCTATATGGGGTCGGAGCAGTTCTTC	CASSYMGSEQFF
15	NA	TRBV2	NA	TRBJ1-5	TGTGCCAGCAGTCCAGCTACCTTTAGCAATCAGCCCCAGCATTTT	CASSPATFSNQPQHF
15	NA	TRBV12-3/TRBV12-4	NA	TRBJ2-2	TGTGCCAGCAGTTTAGCAGGGGTGAACACCGGGGAGCTGTTTTTT	CASSLAGVNTGELFF
14	NA	TRBV7-9	NA	TRBJ2-5	TGTGCCACCCTCGTGGCCCCCTGGAAAGAGACCCAGTACTTC	CATLVAPWKETQYF
16	TRBD2	TRBV7-2	once	TRBJ2-3	TGTGCCAGCAGCTATGGGACTAGGGGGGCCGCGGATACGCAGTATTTT	CASSYGTRGAADTQYF
13	NA	TRBV10-3	NA	TRBJ2-7	TGTGCCATCAACAGGGAAGGAACCTACGAGCAGTACTTC	CAINREGTYEQYF
16	NA	TRBV4-2	NA	TRBJ2-1	TGTGCCAGCAGCCAAGAAAGGCGGTCCCTGTTCAAGGAGCAGTTCTTC	CASSQERRSLFKEQFF
18	NA	TRBV12-3/TRBV12-4	few	TRBJ1-6	TGTGCCAGCAGTCCCTTCCGACGAGCGGCGGGGAGAAATTCACCCCTCCACTTT	CASSPFRRAAGRNSPLHF
14	NA	TRBV6-2/TRBV6-3	NA	TRBJ2-2	TGTGCCAGCAGTTACTCGATCACCACCGGGGAGCTGTTTTTT	CASSYSITTGELFF
15	TRBD1	TRBV4-3	NA	TRBJ1-2	TGCGCCAGCAGCCAAGACTGGGACAGTAACTATGGCTACACCTTC	CASSQDWDSNYGYTF
16	TRBD1	TRBV20-1	NA	TRBJ2-2	TGCAGTGCTAGAGTAGCCGGGACAGAGAACACCGGGGAGCTGTTTTTT	CSARVAGTENTGELFF
15	NA	TRBV25-1	few	TRBJ2-1	TGTGCCAGCAGTGAATCCATACAGGGCCACAATGAGCAGTTCTTC	CASSESIQGHNEQFF
11	NA	TRBV29-1	NA	TRBJ1-2	TGCAGCGTTGAAGCTAAGAACGGCTACACCTTC	CSVEAKNGYTF
15	TRBD1	TRBV12-3/TRBV12-4	few	TRBJ2-7	TGTGCCAGCAGATTCTCCGGGACAGGGATCTACGAGCAGTACTTC	CASRFSGTGIYEQYF
18	TRBD2	TRBV13	few	TRBJ2-1	TGTGCCAGCAGCTCGGGACTAGCGGGGGGGCCAATGTACAATGAGCAGTTCTTC	CASSSGLAGGPMYNEQFF
13	NA	TRBV25-1	many	TRBJ2-7	TGTGCCAGCAGTGAATCACCATCCTACGAGCAGTACTTC	CASSESPSYEQYF
12	NA	TRBV12-3/TRBV12-4	few	TRBJ1-1	TGTGCCAGCAGTTCCAGACACACTGAAGCTTTCTTT	CASSSRHTEAFF
15	NA	TRBV9	NA	TRBJ2-5	TGTGCCAGCAGCGTAGCTCTGGGAGGAGAAGAGACCCAGTACTTC	CASSVALGGEETQYF
13	NA	TRBV24-1	few	TRBJ1-1	TGTGCCACCAGTGATTTGCCCGGGACTGAAGCTTTCTTT	CATSDLPGTEAFF
14	TRBD2	TRBV3-1	few	TRBJ2-4	TGTGCCAGCAGCCCAGCGGGGGGGTTAAACATTCAGTACTTC	CASSPAGGLNIQYF
15	NA	TRBV25-1	few	TRBJ1-4	TGTGCCAGCAGTGACAGCCGGGACCTAAATGAAAAACTGTTTTTT	CASSDSRDLNEKLFF
19	NA	TRBV29-1	NA	TRBJ1-2	TGCAGCGTTTCAAGGGTGGCATGGAGAGGCGGGGGCGCTAACTATGGCTACACCTTC	CSVSRVAWRGGGANYGYTF
15	NA	TRBV11-1	NA	TRBJ2-7	TGTGCCAGCACCTTTCCCGGACAGCAAATCTACGAGCAGTACTTC	CASTFPGQQIYEQYF
15	TRBD1	TRBV12-3/TRBV12-4	NA	TRBJ1-4	TGTGCCAGCAGTCCCGGGACAGGGATAGATGAAAAACTGTTTTTT	CASSPGTGIDEKLFF
14	NA	TRBV6-6	few	TRBJ2-1	TGTGCCAGCAGTTACTCGAGAGTTTACAATGAGCAGTTCTTC	CASSYSRVYNEQFF
16	NA	TRBV7-9	few	TRBJ1-1	TGTGCCAGCAGCTTCCCGGGGGCGGCGATGAACACTGAAGCTTTCTTT	CASSFPGAAMNTEAFF
14	TRBD2	TRBV12-3/TRBV12-4	few	TRBJ2-7	TGTGCCAGCGTAACTAGCGGGAGTTTCTACGAGCAGTACTTC	CASVTSGSFYEQYF
16	TRBD2	TRBV6-2/TRBV6-3	few	TRBJ2-3	TGTGCCAGCAGTTTGGTAGCGGGGGGGAGCACAGATACGCAGTATTTT	CASSLVAGGSTDTQYF
19	NA	TRBV11-3	NA	TRBJ2-1	TGTGCCAGCAGCTTAGATGTGATTGGAGGCCCGACCTCTTTCAATGAGCAGTTCTTC	CASSLDVIGGPTSFNEQFF
16	NA	TRBV12-3/TRBV12-4	NA	TRBJ2-3	TGTGCCAGCAGTTTAGGAGCAGGAAAATGGGTAGATACGCAGTATTTT	CASSLGAGKWVDTQYF
14	TRBD1	TRBV30	many	TRBJ2-7	TGTGCCTGGAGTACTGGACAGGGCTCATACGAGCAGTACTTC	CAWSTGQGSYEQYF
15	NA	TRBV7-9	few	TRBJ2-1	TGTGCCAGCAGCCCCCTCAGGGGACGTTCCAATGAGCAGTTCTTC	CASSPLRGRSNEQFF
15	NA	TRBV5-5	NA	TRBJ2-5	TGTGCCAGCAGCTTGAGGGATCGTCAGGCGGAGACCCAGTACTTC	CASSLRDRQAETQYF